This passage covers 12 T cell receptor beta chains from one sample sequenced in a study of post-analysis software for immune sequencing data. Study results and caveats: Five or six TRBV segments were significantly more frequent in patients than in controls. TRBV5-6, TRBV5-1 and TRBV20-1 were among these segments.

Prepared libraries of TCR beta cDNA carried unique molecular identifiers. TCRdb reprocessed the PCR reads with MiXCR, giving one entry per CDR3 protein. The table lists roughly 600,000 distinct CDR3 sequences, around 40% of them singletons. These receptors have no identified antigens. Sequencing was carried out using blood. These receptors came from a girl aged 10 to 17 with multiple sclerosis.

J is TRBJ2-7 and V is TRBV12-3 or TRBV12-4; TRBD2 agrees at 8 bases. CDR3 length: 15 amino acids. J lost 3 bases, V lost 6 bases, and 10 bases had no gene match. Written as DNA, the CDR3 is TGTGCCAGCAGCCCGCGACTAGCGATCCTCTACGAGCAGTACTTC. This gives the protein CASSPRLAILYEQYF.

The CDR3 region is CASSSPTGRTDTQYF. CDR3 in DNA: TGTGCCAGCAGTTCTCCGACAGGACGCACAGATACGCAGTATTTT. The chain links TRBV12-3 or TRBV12-4 to TRBJ2-3; maybe TRBD1 (6 bases). The CDR3 has 15 residues. Deletions cut 4 bases from V and 1 base from J, with 12 bases between.

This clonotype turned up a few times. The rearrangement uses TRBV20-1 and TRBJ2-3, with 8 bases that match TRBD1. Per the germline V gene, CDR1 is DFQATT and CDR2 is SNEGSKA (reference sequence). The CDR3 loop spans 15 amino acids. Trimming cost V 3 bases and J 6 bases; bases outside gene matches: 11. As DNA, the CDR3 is TGCAGTGCTAGTCCTGGGACAGGCCAATGGGATACGCAGTATTTT. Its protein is CSASPGTGQWDTQYF.

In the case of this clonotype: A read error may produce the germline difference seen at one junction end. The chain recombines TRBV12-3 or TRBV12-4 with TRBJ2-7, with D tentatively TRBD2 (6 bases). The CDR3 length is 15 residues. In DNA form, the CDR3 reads TGTGCCGGCAGTTTCTCAGGTCAGGGACTCTACGAGCAGTACTTC. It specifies CAGSFSGQGLYEQYF.

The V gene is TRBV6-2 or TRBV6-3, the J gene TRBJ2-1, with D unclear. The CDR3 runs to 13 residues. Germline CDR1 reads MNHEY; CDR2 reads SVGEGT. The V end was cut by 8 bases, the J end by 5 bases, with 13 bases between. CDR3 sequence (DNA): TGTGCCAGCGGTTTGCAGCTGAACAATGAGCAGTTCTTC. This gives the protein CASGLQLNNEQFF.

The CDR3 nucleotides read TGTGCCACCAGCAGAGGGTCAGGGAGCTATGGCTACACCTTC. This sequence encodes CATSRGSGSYGYTF. This chain joins TRBV15 and TRBJ1-2, with D perhaps TRBD1 (5 bases). The CDR3 is 14 amino acids. Per the germline V gene, CDR1 is LNHNV and CDR2 is YYDKDF (reference sequence). Trimming pared 1 base from V and 4 bases from J, leaving 10 bases between.

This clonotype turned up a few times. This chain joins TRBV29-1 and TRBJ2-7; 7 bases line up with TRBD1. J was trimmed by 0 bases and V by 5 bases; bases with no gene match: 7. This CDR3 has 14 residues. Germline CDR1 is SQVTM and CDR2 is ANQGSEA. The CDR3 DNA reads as TGCAGCGTTTATCGGGACAGTAACTCCTACGAGCAGTACTTC. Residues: CSVYRDSNSYEQYF.

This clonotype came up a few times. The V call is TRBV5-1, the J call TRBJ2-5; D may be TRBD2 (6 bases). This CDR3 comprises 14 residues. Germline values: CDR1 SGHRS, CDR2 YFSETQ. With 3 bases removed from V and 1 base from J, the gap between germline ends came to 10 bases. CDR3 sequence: CASSWGLRQETQYF. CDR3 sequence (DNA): TGCGCCAGCAGCTGGGGACTGCGCCAAGAGACCCAGTACTTC.

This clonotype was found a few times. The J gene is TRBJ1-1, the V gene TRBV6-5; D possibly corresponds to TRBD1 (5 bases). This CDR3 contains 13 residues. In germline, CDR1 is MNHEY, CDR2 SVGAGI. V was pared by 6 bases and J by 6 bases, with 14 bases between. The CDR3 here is CASRKYEGPEAFF. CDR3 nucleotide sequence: TGTGCCAGCAGAAAATACGAGGGACCTGAAGCTTTCTTT.

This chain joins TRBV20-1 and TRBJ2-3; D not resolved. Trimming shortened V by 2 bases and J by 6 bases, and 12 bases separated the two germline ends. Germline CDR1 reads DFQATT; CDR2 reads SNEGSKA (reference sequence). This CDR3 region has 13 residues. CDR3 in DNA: TGCAGTGCTAGACTCGCCCCCGGGGATACGCAGTATTTT. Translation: CSARLAPGDTQYF.

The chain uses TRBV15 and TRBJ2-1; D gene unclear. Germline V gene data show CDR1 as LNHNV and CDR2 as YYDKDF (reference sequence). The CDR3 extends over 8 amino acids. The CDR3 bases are TGTGCAGCCTGTGAGCAGTTCTTC. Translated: CAACEQFF.

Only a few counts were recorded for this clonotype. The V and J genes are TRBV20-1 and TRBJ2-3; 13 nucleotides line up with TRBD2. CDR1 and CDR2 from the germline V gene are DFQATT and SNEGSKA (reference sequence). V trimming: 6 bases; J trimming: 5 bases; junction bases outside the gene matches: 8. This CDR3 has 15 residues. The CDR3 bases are TGCAGTGCGATTGGACTAGCGGGAGTAAGAGATACGCAGTATTTT. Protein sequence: CSAIGLAGVRDTQYF.